The T cell receptor beta chain under discussion was sequenced for a study of blood T cell repertoires in COVID-19. Study as a whole: Samples of COVID-19 (acute and convalescent) were obtained from the United States, Italy and Spain. Sources were T cells, B-cell-depleted T cells, or PBMCs; the material itself was cDNA or gDNA.

The authors' processing: Reference gene primer amplification yielded estimated nucleated cell counts. TCRdb's copy holds only in-frame clones and misses some; the assay was immunoSEQ multiplex PCR. V and J calls and clone size are those listed in that table; D and trimming were worked out from the DNA. This table has over 200,000 clones, approximately 91% appearing once. The CDR3 has 11 amino acids. Germline-derived CDR1 and CDR2 are MDHEN and SYDVKM. Deletions cut 5 bases from V and 7 bases from J, with 3 bases between. The chain carries TRBV28 and TRBJ1-6; D is undetermined. The source material was peripheral blood. This TCR was recovered from a woman aged 40 to 50 with acute or convalescent COVID-19. Here the CDR3 reads CASSQNSPLHF. DNA of the CDR3: TGTGCCAGCAGTCAAAATTCACCCCTCCACTTT.